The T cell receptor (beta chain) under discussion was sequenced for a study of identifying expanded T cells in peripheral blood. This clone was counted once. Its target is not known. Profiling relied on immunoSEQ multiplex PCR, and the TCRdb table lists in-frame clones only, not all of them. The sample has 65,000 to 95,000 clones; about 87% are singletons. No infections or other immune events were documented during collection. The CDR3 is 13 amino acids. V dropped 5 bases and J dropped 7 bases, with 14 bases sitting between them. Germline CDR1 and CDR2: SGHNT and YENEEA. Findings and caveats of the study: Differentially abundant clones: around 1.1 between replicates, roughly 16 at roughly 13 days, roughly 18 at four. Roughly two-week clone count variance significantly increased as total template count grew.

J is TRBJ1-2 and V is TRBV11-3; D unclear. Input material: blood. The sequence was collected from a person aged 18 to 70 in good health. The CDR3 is CASSQPSGSGYTF. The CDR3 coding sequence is TGTGCCAGCAGCCAACCGAGTGGGTCTGGCTACACCTTC.